The 16 T cell receptor beta chains in this list originate from one sample, sequenced in a study of blood T cell repertoires in COVID-19. The table came from immunoSEQ multiplex PCR; TCRdb's copy has only in-frame clones and leaves some out. The sample includes about 250,000 clones, 89% of them seen just once. Input material: peripheral blood. The receptors stem from a woman between 40 and 55 years old who had recovered from COVID-19.

V usage is TRBV7-8 and J usage is TRBJ2-5, with 7 bases identical to TRBD1. The CDR3 is 13 amino acids. The germline V gene has CDR1 SGHVS and CDR2 FQNEAQ. The V segment lost 6 bases and the J segment 3 bases; nucleotides outside the gene matches: 4. CDR3 loop: CASRPDRKETQYF. In DNA form, the CDR3 reads TGTGCCAGCAGGCCGGACAGGAAAGAGACCCAGTACTTC.

J is TRBJ2-5 and V is TRBV6-5, with 7 bases identical to TRBD1. Germline values: CDR1 MNHEY, CDR2 SVGAGI. Germline trimming cut 7 bases from V and 5 bases from J; bases unmatched to any gene: 7. This CDR3 region has 13 residues. Here the CDR3 reads CASNPTGMETQYF. As DNA, the CDR3 is TGTGCCAGCAACCCGACAGGGATGGAGACCCAGTACTTC.

The rearrangement links TRBV13 to TRBJ1-1; D unresolved. Germline V gene data show CDR1 as PRHDT and CDR2 as FYEKMQ (reference sequence). This CDR3 has 13 amino acids. Trimming cost V 2 bases and J 1 base, with 5 bases left between them. CDR3 region: CASSLTPNTEAFF. In DNA form, the CDR3 reads TGTGCCAGCAGCTTAACACCGAACACTGAAGCTTTCTTT.

This clone was seen a single time. The chain is built from TRBV11-1 and TRBJ2-1; 7 nucleotides align to TRBD2. There are 16 residues in the CDR3. The J segment lost 9 bases and the V segment lost 0 bases, leaving 11 bases of the junction unmatched. In germline, CDR1 is SGHAT, CDR2 FQDESV (reference sequence). This CDR3 reads CASSLAILAAGSEQFF. In DNA form, the CDR3 reads TGTGCCAGCAGCTTAGCTATCCTAGCGGCGGGGAGTGAGCAGTTCTTC.

The chain links TRBV9 to TRBJ1-2, with no clear D. The CDR3 is 14 amino acids. Trimming took 0 bases from V and 4 from J, leaving 10 bases between them. Germline V lookup: CDR1 SGDLS, CDR2 YYNGEE. CDR3 region: CASSVAGQSYGYTF. Here the CDR3 DNA reads TGTGCCAGCAGCGTAGCTGGCCAGTCCTATGGCTACACCTTC.

CDR3 loop: CASTLEGGNTEAFF. The DNA for the CDR3 is TGTGCCAGCACCCTAGAGGGGGGGAACACTGAAGCTTTCTTT. The V call is TRBV3-1 (or the pseudogene TRBV3-2), the J call TRBJ1-1, with D tentatively TRBD1 (6 bases). Per germline, CDR1 LGHDT and CDR2 YNNKEL (reference sequence). Trimming left V 7 bases short and J 1 base short, with 13 bases between. The CDR3 has 14 amino acids.

The rearrangement links TRBV27 to TRBJ2-2, with D hard to call. The CDR3 loop spans 16 amino acids. In germline, CDR1 is MNHEY, CDR2 SMNVEV (reference sequence). V lost 5 bases to trimming and J lost 4 bases, with 17 bases between them. The CDR3 spells CASSPLVRGSTGELFF. The CDR3 coding sequence is TGTGCCAGCAGTCCATTGGTCCGCGGATCCACCGGGGAGCTGTTTTTT.

The rearrangement uses TRBV2 and TRBJ2-7; tentative D call: TRBD2 (5 bases). The CDR3 is 17 residues long. Germline CDR1 and CDR2: SNHLY and FYNNEI. Between the trimmed V and J ends, which lost 6 bases and 2 bases, there was a span of 23 bases. CDR3 sequence: CASSLTLERSTPYEQYF. In DNA form, the CDR3 reads TGTGCCAGCAGCCTCACCCTCGAGCGGAGTACCCCCTACGAGCAGTACTTC. Full variable domain (rest looked up from reference TRBV2 and TRBJ2-7): EPEVTQTPSHQVTQMGQEVILRCVPISNHLYFYWYRQILGQKVEFLVSFYNNEISEKSEIFDDQFSVERPDGSNFTLKIRSTKLEDSAMYFCASSLTLERSTPYEQYFGPGTRLTVT.

The chain combines TRBV11-2 with TRBJ1-2, with a possible D match to TRBD1 (5 bases). Germline lookup yields CDR1 SGHAT and CDR2 FQNNGV. Trimming removed 1 base from V and 5 bases from J, with 11 bases in between. CDR3 length equals 14 residues. This chain's CDR3 is CASSLAPGPYGYTF. Here the CDR3 DNA reads TGTGCCAGCAGCTTAGCCCCAGGGCCGTATGGCTACACCTTC.

The chain is built from TRBV7-9 and TRBJ1-1, with D tentatively TRBD1 (5 bases). The CDR3 length is 12 residues. The germline CDR1 and CDR2 sequences are SEHNR and FQNEAQ (reference sequence). V lost 5 bases to trimming and J lost 8 bases, with 12 bases between them. The CDR3 coding sequence is TGTGCCAGCAGCGGCGACAGTGTCGAAGCTTTCTTT. Residues: CASSGDSVEAFF.

Note on this clone: The sample contains more than one DNA sequence encoding this CDR3. The gene calls are TRBV27 and TRBJ1-5; 7 nucleotides align to TRBD1. Germline values: CDR1 MNHEY, CDR2 SMNVEV (reference sequence). CDR3 length: 14 amino acids. Trimming took 5 bases from V and 3 from J; bases not matched to a gene: 4. CDR3 nucleotides: TGTGCCAGCAGTCAAGGGGGCTCCAATCAGCCCCAGCATTTT. Its translation is CASSQGGSNQPQHF.

This chain joins TRBV28 and TRBJ1-1; D call uncertain. The V end lost 6 bases, the J end lost 5 bases, and 16 bases lay between the germline ends. CDR1 is MDHEN and CDR2 is SYDVKM in the germline V gene. This CDR3 is 14 amino acids long. Here the CDR3 reads CASRETVEQTEAFF. The CDR3 region has the DNA TGTGCCAGCAGAGAGACGGTGGAGCAAACTGAAGCTTTCTTT.

In nucleotides, the CDR3 is TGTGCCAGCAGCCCGGGGGGGGGTGAAGCTTTCTTT. Its protein is CASSPGGGEAFF. V and J are TRBV7-9 and TRBJ1-1; D perhaps matches TRBD1 (5 bases). Germline V gives CDR1 SEHNR, CDR2 FQNEAQ (reference sequence). V was shortened by 5 bases and J by 7 bases, with 11 bases between the two germline ends. The CDR3 has 12 residues.

The chain couples TRBV9 to TRBJ2-7; possible D gene TRBD2, 5 bases. There are 14 residues in the CDR3. The V end was cut by 1 base, the J end by 0 bases, with 8 bases between. Germline lookup yields CDR1 SGDLS and CDR2 YYNGEE. The CDR3 sequence is CASSVNSDSYEQYF. CDR3 bases: TGTGCCAGCAGCGTAAATAGCGACTCCTACGAGCAGTACTTC.

The V and J genes are TRBV5-1 and TRBJ1-1; D unresolved. With 2 bases removed from V and 4 bases from J, the gap between germline ends came to 9 bases. CDR3 length: 13 amino acids. CDR1 and CDR2 from the germline V gene are SGHRS and YFSETQ. This CDR3 reads CASSLPGVTEAFF. The CDR3 region has the DNA TGCGCCAGCAGCTTACCGGGAGTCACTGAAGCTTTCTTT.

The chain uses TRBV6-2 or TRBV6-3 and TRBJ2-7; D gene ambiguous. V was clipped by 5 bases and J by 2 bases, with 13 bases between them. The CDR3 covers 14 residues. Germline V gene lookup returns CDR1 MNHEY and CDR2 SVGEGT. The CDR3 loop is CASSNPTFPYEQYF. The CDR3, as DNA: TGTGCCAGCAGTAATCCGACATTTCCCTACGAGCAGTACTTC.